The 14 T cell receptor beta chains in this list originate from one sample, sequenced in a study of CD8+ T cells in alopecia areata. Treatment defined: oral pan-JAK inhibitor, 5-10 mg twice daily. RNA was isolated and reverse transcribed to cDNA, the sequencing template. This table comes from immunoSEQ multiplex PCR, and its TCRdb copy is limited to in-frame clones, with some not included. Of roughly 230,000 clones in the sample, roughly 44% are singletons; the top ten hold over 2%. The sample consisted of CD4+ T cells sorted from blood, taken between weeks 36 and 40, from a patient treated with tofacitinib. These receptors were collected from a human donor with alopecia areata.

The gene calls are TRBV6-5 and TRBJ2-1, with D unclear. V gave up 4 bases and J gave up 9 bases, with 13 bases separating them. The CDR3 is made up of 13 amino acids. Per germline, CDR1 MNHEY and CDR2 SVGAGI. CDR3 sequence reads: CASSLNPVGEQFF. In DNA form, the CDR3 reads TGTGCCAGCAGTTTGAATCCGGTCGGTGAGCAGTTCTTC.

The J gene is TRBJ2-2, the V gene TRBV4-3; TRBD2 is a possible D gene (5 bases). The CDR3 covers 14 residues. Germline V CDR1 and CDR2: LGHNA, YSLEER. V was trimmed by 6 bases and J by 5 bases, leaving 13 bases between them. CDR3 nucleotides: TGCGCCAGCAGGAGGGCGTCATCAACCGGGGAGCTGTTTTTT. Residues: CASRRASSTGELFF.

This rearrangement joins TRBV28 to TRBJ1-1, with D perhaps matching TRBD1 (5 bases). CDR1 is MDHEN, CDR2 SYDVKM, per germline. The CDR3 is made up of 13 amino acids. The V gene lost 7 bases and the J gene lost 5 bases, with 14 bases spanning the gap. Here the CDR3 DNA reads TGTGCCAGCATAAGGGGTGGTCGGACTGAAGCTTTCTTT. Translating gives CASIRGGRTEAFF.

J is TRBJ2-7 and V is TRBV11-2, with no clear D. Germline V lookup: CDR1 SGHAT, CDR2 FQNNGV. V shed 5 bases and J shed 8 bases, with 19 bases lying between them. This CDR3 is built from 14 residues. The CDR3 bases are TGTGCCAGCAGCCCGACCGTACCGGGTCTGAAGCAGTACTTC. The encoded protein is CASSPTVPGLKQYF.

This clone was found once. V and J are TRBV29-1 and TRBJ1-1; 7 bases line up with TRBD1. Trimming at V came to 6 bases and at J to 6 bases, leaving 10 bases not matched to a gene. The CDR3 contains 13 residues. In germline, CDR1 is SQVTM, CDR2 ANQGSEA. CDR3 in DNA: TGCAGCGTCAGCACACAGGGGTTCGCTGAAGCTTTCTTT. This sequence encodes CSVSTQGFAEAFF. Variable domain in full (rest from reference TRBV29-1 and TRBJ1-1): SAVISQKPSRDICQRGTSLTIQCQVDSQVTMMFWYRQQPGQSLTLIATANQGSEATYESGFVIDKFPISRPNLTFSTLTVSNMSPEDSSIYLCSVSTQGFAEAFFGQGTRLTVV.

The chain recombines TRBV29-1 with TRBJ2-7; D may be TRBD1 (5 bases). The germline gives CDR1 SQVTM, CDR2 ANQGSEA. CDR3 size: 15 residues. The V end was cut by 4 bases, the J end by 0 bases, with 16 bases between. The CDR3 bases are TGCAGCGTTGGCGCCAGGGCACCTGGCTCCTACGAGCAGTACTTC. Amino acids: CSVGARAPGSYEQYF.

The V call is TRBV29-1, the J call TRBJ2-7; D is possibly TRBD1 (6 bases). The V and J ends lost 7 bases and 5 bases respectively, with 24 bases between them. Germline loops: CDR1 SQVTM, CDR2 ANQGSEA. The CDR3 has 15 amino acids. Here the CDR3 DNA reads TGCAGCGCCGGACGGGGACAAGGGAGCGGAAACGAGCAGTACTTC. Its translation: CSAGRGQGSGNEQYF.

The chain links TRBV30 to TRBJ1-2; D call uncertain. Deletions cut 0 bases from V and 4 bases from J, with 9 bases between. The CDR3 is 13 amino acids. Germline CDR1 and CDR2: GTSNPN and SVGIG (reference sequence). CDR3 amino acids: CAWSVNGLYGYTF. CDR3 nucleotide sequence: TGTGCCTGGAGTGTGAACGGGCTCTATGGCTACACCTTC.

This clone was counted a few times. The J gene is TRBJ2-7, the V gene TRBV29-1; a weak D match, TRBD1 (6 bases). The CDR3 has 13 residues. Trimming pared 4 bases from V and 2 bases from J, leaving 12 bases between. Germline CDR1 reads SQVTM; CDR2 reads ANQGSEA. This CDR3 is CSVARGGAYEQYF. The CDR3 DNA reads as TGCAGCGTTGCCAGGGGTGGCGCCTACGAGCAGTACTTC.

The chain couples TRBV2 to TRBJ1-1, with 7 bases lining up with TRBD1. Germline-derived CDR1 and CDR2 are SNHLY and FYNNEI. The CDR3 is made up of 14 amino acids. Losses at the gene ends were 6 bases for V and 0 bases for J; bases not matched to a gene: 4. CDR3 DNA sequence: TGTGCCAGCAGAGGACAGGTGATGAACACTGAAGCTTTCTTT. Amino acid sequence: CASRGQVMNTEAFF.

There are a few counts of this clone. The chain is built from TRBV2 and TRBJ2-3; 7 bases line up with TRBD1. Losses at the gene ends were 7 bases for V and 3 bases for J; bases not matched to a gene: 10. The CDR3 covers 15 residues. The germline gives CDR1 SNHLY, CDR2 FYNNEI. The CDR3 nucleotides read TGTGCCAGCATTGGGAGACAGGGCTCTACAGATACGCAGTATTTT. Translation gives CASIGRQGSTDTQYF.

This chain joins TRBV15 and TRBJ2-7; 10 bases map to TRBD2. Germline CDR1 LNHNV, CDR2 YYDKDF (reference sequence). The length of the CDR3 is 16 residues. The V and J ends lost 0 bases and 3 bases, in that order; junction bases with no gene match: 5. In nucleotides, the CDR3 is TGTGCCACCAGCAGAGATAGGGCTAGCGGGAGCTACGAGCAGTACTTC. The encoded protein is CATSRDRASGSYEQYF. The whole variable domain, remainder taken from reference TRBV15 and TRBJ2-7, is DAMVIQNPRYQVTQFGKPVTLSCSQTLNHNVMYWYQQKSSQAPKLLFHYYDKDFNNEADTPDNFQSRRPNTSFCFLDIRSPGLGDTAMYLCATSRDRASGSYEQYFGPGTRLTVT.

The sample holds a few counts of this clone. V and J are TRBV7-2 and TRBJ2-2; possibly TRBD2 for D (6 bases). CDR1 is SGHTA and CDR2 is FQGNSA in the germline V gene. V was shortened by 4 bases and J by 5 bases, with 14 bases between the two germline ends. CDR3 length: 15 residues. In DNA, the CDR3 is TGTGCCAGCAGCTCTTCCGGGGGTTCTACCGGGGAGCTGTTTTTT. This encodes CASSSSGGSTGELFF.

The chain couples TRBV6-5 to TRBJ2-1; either TRBD1 or TRBD2 may supply D (7 bases each). From germline, CDR1 is MNHEY and CDR2 SVGAGI. CDR3 length: 15 amino acids. V lost 2 bases and J 5 bases, leaving 13 bases between the germline ends. The CDR3: CASSYSQGGNNEQFF. In nucleotides, the CDR3 is TGTGCCAGCAGTTACAGCCAGGGGGGGAACAATGAGCAGTTCTTC.